These 20 T cell receptor beta chains were sequenced from one sample in a study of T cells in Graves' hyperthyroidism and ophthalmopathy. TCR beta CDR3 region amplification was performed from RNA transcripts. A first-round RT-PCR of the TCR CDR3 used the HTBI primer set. Using its own MiXCR run on the multiplex PCR reads, TCRdb lists one record per CDR3 protein. The sample records about 420,000 distinct CDR3 sequences, less than 20% being singletons. Sequencing was done on a sample of blood. These receptors all stem from a woman between 18 and 30 years old with Graves' hyperthyroidism.

J is TRBJ1-2 and V is TRBV7-2; 9 positions match TRBD1. With 6 bases clipped from V and 9 bases from J, the junction kept 8 bases outside the gene matches. This CDR3 has 13 residues. The germline V gene encodes CDR1 SGHTA and CDR2 FQGNSA. The CDR3 sequence is CASRWDRVMSYTF. Written as DNA, the CDR3 is TGTGCCAGCAGGTGGGACAGGGTTATGAGCTACACCTTC.

V gene TRBV5-6 combines with J gene TRBJ2-1; TRBD1 might be the D (5 bases). V was cut by 1 base and J by 4 bases, with 12 bases left in between. Germline assignment: CDR1 SGHDT and CDR2 YYEEEE. The CDR3 has 15 residues. CDR3 coding DNA: TGTGCCAGCAGCTTGATGACAGAGCCATACAATGAGCAGTTCTTC. This translates into CASSLMTEPYNEQFF. Drawing the rest from reference TRBV5-6 and TRBJ2-1, the complete variable domain is DAGVTQSPTHLIKTRGQQVTLRCSPKSGHDTVSWYQQALGQGPQFIFQYYEEEERQRGNFPDRFSGHQFPNYSSELNVNALLLGDSALYLCASSLMTEPYNEQFFGPGTRLTVL.

This clonotype was seen at least ten times. The chain is built from TRBV5-5 and TRBJ1-1; 9 nucleotides line up with TRBD1. This CDR3 has 12 amino acids. With V trimmed by 0 bases and J by 10 bases, 1 base remained unmatched. Germline V gene lookup returns CDR1 SGHKS and CDR2 YYEKEE (reference sequence). The CDR3 reads CASSLETGGAFF. The DNA of the CDR3 is TGTGCCAGCAGCTTGGAGACAGGGGGAGCTTTCTTT. Complete variable domain (other parts from reference TRBV5-5 and TRBJ1-1): DAGVTQSPTHLIKTRGQQVTLRCSPISGHKSVSWYQQVLGQGPQFIFQYYEKEERGRGNFPDRFSARQFPNYSSELNVNALLLGDSALYLCASSLETGGAFFGQGTRLTVV.

This clonotype was seen many times. The chain has TRBV4-1 and TRBJ2-5, with 9 bases that match TRBD2. The CDR3 is made up of 15 amino acids. The germline gives CDR1 MGHRA, CDR2 YSYEKL. The trim removed 0 bases at V and 5 bases at J, leaving 4 bases unmatched. Here the CDR3 reads CASSQEGGRGETQYF. In DNA form, the CDR3 reads TGCGCCAGCAGCCAAGAAGGCGGGAGGGGTGAGACCCAGTACTTC.

This clonotype has ten or more counts. The rearrangement uses TRBV29-1 and TRBJ2-7; 9 bases are shared with TRBD1. Germline values: CDR1 SQVTM, CDR2 ANQGSEA. Trimming at V came to 8 bases and at J to 7 bases, leaving 12 bases not matched to a gene. CDR3 length equals 13 residues. CDR3 sequence reads: CSILQGARREQYF. Written as DNA, the CDR3 is TGCAGCATTCTACAGGGGGCGCGTCGGGAGCAGTACTTC.

This clonotype appeared many times. The chain employs TRBV2 and TRBJ2-7; 11 bases are shared with TRBD2. The CDR3 length is 19 residues. V lost 1 base and J lost 4; bases outside the gene matches: 15. The germline CDR1 and CDR2 sequences are SNHLY and FYNNEI. CDR3 amino acids: CASSEDPPGTSGSGYEQYF. The CDR3 DNA sequence: TGTGCCAGCAGTGAAGATCCGCCCGGTACTAGCGGGAGCGGATACGAGCAGTACTTC.

This clonotype was counted ten times or more. The CDR3 sequence is CASSPRQTGLNEKLFF. The CDR3 bases are TGTGCCAGCAGTCCGCGCCAGACAGGACTTAATGAAAAACTGTTTTTT. The chain combines TRBV28 with TRBJ1-4, with a tentative D call TRBD1 (6 bases). This CDR3 comprises 16 residues. Per the germline V gene, CDR1 is MDHEN and CDR2 is SYDVKM. V lost 5 bases and J 4 bases, leaving 17 bases between the germline ends.

The chain recombines TRBV19 with TRBJ1-1, with 8 bases that match TRBD1. This CDR3 is 15 amino acids long. V gave up 3 bases and J gave up 4 bases; unmatched junction bases: 7. Germline values: CDR1 LNHDA, CDR2 SQIVND (reference sequence). CDR3 coding DNA: TGTGCCAGTAGTATTGAAGGGACAGGTTCCACTGAAGCTTTCTTT. Its translation: CASSIEGTGSTEAFF.

Notes on this clonotype: A much larger clonotype is one base distant, so this may be a read error. The chain recombines TRBV7-9 with TRBJ2-3, with 10 bases matching TRBD2. The CDR3 has 15 amino acids. V gave up 5 bases and J gave up 6 bases; unmatched junction bases: 8. CDR1 is SEHNR, CDR2 FQNEAQ, per germline (reference sequence). Here the CDR3 reads CASSRLAGPRDTQYF. CDR3 nucleotide sequence: TGTGCCAGCAGCCGACTAGCGGGCCCTCGGGATACGCAGTATTTT.

V is TRBV6-1 and J is TRBJ1-5, with unresolved D. The CDR3 is made up of 13 amino acids. Trimming shortened V by 0 bases and J by 7 bases, and 7 bases separated the two germline ends. CDR1 and CDR2 from the germline V gene are MNHNS and SASEGT. CDR3 nucleotide sequence: TGTGCCAGCAGTGAAGCTGAGAGCCAGCCCCAGCATTTT. It encodes CASSEAESQPQHF.

The CDR3 reads CASTGGGAFF. CDR3 DNA sequence: TGTGCCAGCACGGGGGGTGGAGCTTTCTTT. This rearrangement joins TRBV28 to TRBJ1-1, with a possible D match to TRBD1 (5 bases). Germline V gene sequence: CDR1 MDHEN, CDR2 SYDVKM. The CDR3 sequence is 10 residues long. The ends were cut back, 7 bases at V and 10 bases at J, with 10 bases in the middle. Variable domain in full (rest from reference TRBV28 and TRBJ1-1): DVKVTQSSRYLVKRTGEKVFLECVQDMDHENMFWYRQDPGLGLRLIYFSYDVKMKEKGDIPEGYSVSREKKERFSLILESASTNQTSMYLCASTGGGAFFGQGTRLTVV.

The chain has TRBV10-1 and TRBJ2-5; 10 bases align to TRBD2. V lost 4 bases, J lost 5 bases, and 4 bases stayed unmatched. In germline, CDR1 is WNHNN, CDR2 SYGVQD (reference sequence). The length of the CDR3 is 14 residues. The CDR3 bases are TGCGCCAGCAGTGCTAGCGGGAGCGGGGAGACCCAGTACTTC. It yields the protein CASSASGSGETQYF.

This clonotype was recorded a few times. In nucleotides, the CDR3 is TGTGCCAGCACACGAGGGACAGGGAATGAAAAACTGTTTTTT. Translating gives CASTRGTGNEKLFF. The rearrangement links TRBV7-9 to TRBJ1-4; 9 bases are shared with TRBD1. This CDR3 comprises 14 residues. Trimming at V came to 7 bases and at J to 5 bases, leaving 5 bases not matched to a gene. CDR1 and CDR2 (germline): SEHNR, FQNEAQ (reference sequence).

This clonotype came up many times. The chain couples TRBV3-1 to TRBJ2-7, with D possibly being TRBD2 (6 bases). The CDR3 has 15 residues. V was cut by 3 bases and J by 3 bases, with 15 bases left in between. Germline loops: CDR1 LGHDT, CDR2 YNNKEL (reference sequence). Here the CDR3 DNA reads TGTGCCAGCAGCCAGAACCGGGACTCGCTCTACGAGCAGTACTTC. Its translation: CASSQNRDSLYEQYF.

This clonotype was found many times. The rearrangement joins TRBV6-1 to TRBJ2-7, with D maybe TRBD1 (6 bases). CDR3 length: 13 residues. The V gene lost 5 bases and the J gene lost 6 bases, with 14 bases spanning the gap. Germline CDR1 MNHNS, CDR2 SASEGT. The CDR3 DNA reads TGTGCCAGCAGTTCCTCACAGGGTGGCGAGCAGTACTTC. Protein product: CASSSSQGGEQYF.

V gene TRBV4-1 combines with J gene TRBJ1-1, with D perhaps matching TRBD1 (6 bases). Trimming cost V 0 bases and J 0 bases, with 17 bases left between them. Germline V gives CDR1 MGHRA, CDR2 YSYEKL. The CDR3 has 18 amino acids. The CDR3 sequence is CASSQERWTASMNTEAFF. The CDR3 DNA sequence: TGCGCCAGCAGCCAAGAGCGGTGGACAGCCAGCATGAACACTGAAGCTTTCTTT.

The sample holds many counts of this clonotype. The V call is TRBV18, the J call TRBJ1-2; tentative D call: TRBD1 (6 bases). Germline assignment: CDR1 KGHSH and CDR2 LQKENI. Trimming stripped 5 bases from V and 7 bases from J, with 11 bases between. The CDR3 totals 12 residues. This CDR3 is CASSSNRVGYTF. DNA for the CDR3: TGTGCCAGCTCATCGAACAGGGTTGGCTACACCTTC.

This clonotype was seen ten or more times. The rearrangement joins TRBV18 to TRBJ2-7, with 9 bases that match TRBD1. The CDR3 has 15 amino acids. V lost 4 bases to trimming and J lost 0 bases; unmatched junction nucleotides: 4. From germline, CDR1 is KGHSH and CDR2 LQKENI. CDR3 loop: CASSRGQGISYEQYF. For the CDR3, the DNA is TGTGCCAGCTCACGCGGACAGGGGATCTCCTACGAGCAGTACTTC.

This chain uses TRBV5-5 with TRBJ1-4; D remains ambiguous. The CDR3 consists of 11 residues. V shed 2 bases and J shed 12 bases, with 8 bases lying between them. The V gene's germline CDR1 is SGHKS and CDR2 YYEKEE (reference sequence). The CDR3 here is CASSLGQQLFF. The CDR3 DNA sequence: TGTGCCAGCAGCTTAGGGCAACAACTGTTTTTT.

This clonotype was seen repeatedly, ten times or more. This chain uses TRBV6-1 with TRBJ2-7; 9 nucleotides agree with TRBD1. CDR3 length equals 14 residues. The germline gives CDR1 MNHNS, CDR2 SASEGT. Trimming took 6 bases from V and 2 from J; bases not matched to a gene: 5. The CDR3 sequence: CASRGRTGAYEQYF. As DNA, the CDR3 is TGTGCCAGCAGGGGGCGGACAGGGGCCTACGAGCAGTACTTC.